The sequence of this TCR beta chain was determined in a study of identical twins. MiXCR, applied by TCRdb to the 5' RACE reads, yields one record per CDR3 protein. Here the sample spans under 900,000 distinct CDR3 sequences, about 18% being singletons. From germline, CDR1 is MNHEY and CDR2 SMNVEV (reference sequence). The CDR3 has 14 residues. With 4 bases removed from V and 1 base from J, the gap between germline ends came to 11 bases. This clonotype was seen a handful of times. Another study also made use of these data, one on T cells expressing NK-cell markers. As reported in that work: Among the experiments, several used an anti-gamma-delta TCR antibody to restrict sorting to alpha-beta TCR T cells.

Sequenced: PBMCs. The rearrangement joins TRBV27 to TRBJ2-7, with unresolved D. This clonotype was obtained from a woman under 30 in good health. As DNA, the CDR3 is TGTGCCAGCAGTTCCCGGTCGCGATCCTACGAGCAGTACTTC. It is translated as CASSSRSRSYEQYF.